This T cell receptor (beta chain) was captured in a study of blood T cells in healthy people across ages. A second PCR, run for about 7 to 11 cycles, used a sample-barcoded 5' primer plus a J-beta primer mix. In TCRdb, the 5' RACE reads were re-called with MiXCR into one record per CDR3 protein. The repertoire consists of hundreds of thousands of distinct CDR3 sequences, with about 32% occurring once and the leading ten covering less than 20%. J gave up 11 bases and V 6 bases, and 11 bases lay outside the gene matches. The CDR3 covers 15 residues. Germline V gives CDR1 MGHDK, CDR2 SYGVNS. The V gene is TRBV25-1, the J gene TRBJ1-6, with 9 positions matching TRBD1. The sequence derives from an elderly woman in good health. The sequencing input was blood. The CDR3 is CASSDGTGFGAPLHF. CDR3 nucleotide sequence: TGTGCCAGCAGCGACGGGACAGGGTTTGGGGCACCCCTCCACTTT.